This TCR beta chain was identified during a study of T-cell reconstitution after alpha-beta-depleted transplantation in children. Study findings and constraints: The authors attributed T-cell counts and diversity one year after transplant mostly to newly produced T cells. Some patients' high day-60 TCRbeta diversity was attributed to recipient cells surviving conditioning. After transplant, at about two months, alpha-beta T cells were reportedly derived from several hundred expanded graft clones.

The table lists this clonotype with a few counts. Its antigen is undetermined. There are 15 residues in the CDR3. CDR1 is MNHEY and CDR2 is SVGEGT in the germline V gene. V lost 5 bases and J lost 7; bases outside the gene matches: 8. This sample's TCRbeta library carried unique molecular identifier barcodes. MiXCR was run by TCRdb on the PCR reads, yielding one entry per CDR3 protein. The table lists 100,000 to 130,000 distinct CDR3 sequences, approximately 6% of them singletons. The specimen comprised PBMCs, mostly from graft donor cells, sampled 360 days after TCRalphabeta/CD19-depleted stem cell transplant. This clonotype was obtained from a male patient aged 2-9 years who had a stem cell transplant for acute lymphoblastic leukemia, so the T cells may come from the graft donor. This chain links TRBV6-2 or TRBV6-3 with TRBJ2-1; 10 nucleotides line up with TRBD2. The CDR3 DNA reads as TGTGCCAGCAGTATCGAGCGGGGGGGCTCTAATGAGCAGTTCTTC. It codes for CASSIERGGSNEQFF.